This T cell receptor (beta chain) was profiled in a study of identical twins. Template switching supplied a universal primer site; unique molecular identifiers were carried on the cDNA. TCRdb itself ran the 5' RACE reads through MiXCR, one entry per CDR3 protein. The sample lists approximately 490,000 distinct CDR3 sequences; 20% to 25% were seen once. The same sample was also used in a study of yellow fever vaccine responses in identical twins.

Input material: CD4+ T cells sorted from blood. The sequence came from a woman aged 18-29 years in good health.

As DNA, the CDR3 is TGTGCCAGCAGTGCCCCCGTGGGACAGGGGCCCTACGAGCAGTACTTC. It is translated as CASSAPVGQGPYEQYF. The gene calls are TRBV12-3 or TRBV12-4 and TRBJ2-7; TRBD1 matches 10 bases. The CDR3 has 16 amino acids. The V gene end was trimmed by 5 bases and the J gene end by 2 bases; junction bases not matched to a gene: 9.